The 16 T cell receptor beta chains below were found in one sample sequenced in a study of shared clonotypes between healthy human individuals. Cells designated naive CD8 were CD45RO-negative and were positively selected for CCR7, with terminally differentiated effector memory CD45RA+ cells excluded. The repertoire was sequenced with immunoSEQ multiplex PCR; TCRdb's copy has only in-frame clones and lacks some. The sample lists 2 million to 2.5 million clones, about 95% occurring once. Sample: naive CD8+ T cells sorted from blood. The receptors here all came from a man younger than 30 in good health.

The rearrangement uses TRBV18 and TRBJ2-2; weak D call: TRBD2 (5 bases). Trimming removed 1 base at V and 1 base at J, with 16 bases between. This CDR3 has 18 amino acids. The germline V gene encodes CDR1 KGHSH and CDR2 LQKENI. This CDR3 reads CASSPRSLAGENTGELFF. For the CDR3, the DNA is TGTGCCAGCTCACCACGTTCTTTGGCGGGCGAGAACACCGGGGAGCTGTTTTTT.

The V and J genes are TRBV6-5 and TRBJ1-2; D gene unclear. Trimming removed 6 bases at V and 8 bases at J, with 19 bases between. Germline V gene data show CDR1 as MNHEY and CDR2 as SVGAGI. The CDR3 has 14 amino acids. The CDR3 here is CASSAGSDVWGYTF. Here the CDR3 DNA reads TGTGCCAGCAGCGCAGGATCGGATGTGTGGGGCTACACCTTC.

V and J are TRBV27 and TRBJ2-3; 12 bases are shared with TRBD2. The CDR3 is 15 residues long. Germline assignment: CDR1 MNHEY and CDR2 SMNVEV (reference sequence). Germline trimming cut 5 bases from V and 9 bases from J; bases unmatched to any gene: 9. This CDR3 is CASSTRSGTSGTQYF. In nucleotides, the CDR3 is TGTGCCAGCAGTACTAGAAGCGGGACTAGCGGGACGCAGTATTTT.

The V and J genes are TRBV13 and TRBJ2-7; 7 positions match TRBD1. Germline lookup yields CDR1 PRHDT and CDR2 FYEKMQ (reference sequence). The CDR3 runs 17 residues. Unmatched junction bases numbered 11, after V lost 1 base and J lost 2 bases. CDR3 bases: TGTGCCAGCAGCTTAGTCGGCGGACAGGAACTTACCTACGAGCAGTACTTC. It yields the protein CASSLVGGQELTYEQYF.

Points on this clone: The identical CDR3 is also encoded by other nucleotide sequences in the sample. This CDR3 reads CASSYSAGNYGYTF. CDR3 nucleotide sequence: TGTGCCAGCAGTTACTCGGCAGGAAACTATGGCTACACCTTC. The chain employs TRBV6-5 and TRBJ1-2; D ambiguous. Germline loops: CDR1 MNHEY, CDR2 SVGAGI. The V gene lost 0 bases and the J gene lost 2 bases, with 7 bases spanning the gap. The CDR3 consists of 14 residues.

V is TRBV4-1 and J is TRBJ2-5, with 9 bases that match TRBD2. The junction had 8 bases not matched to a gene; V was cut back by 4 bases and J by 2 bases. This CDR3 region has 16 residues. Germline CDR1 is MGHRA and CDR2 is YSYEKL. CDR3 residues: CASSPQAGGLQETQYF. CDR3 DNA: TGCGCCAGCAGCCCCCAGGCGGGGGGGTTACAAGAGACCCAGTACTTC.

Turning to this clone: At the DNA level, this CDR3 is encoded by other sequences in the same sample as well. The V gene is TRBV11-1, the J gene TRBJ2-7; D is uncertain. CDR3 length: 13 amino acids. The germline V and J ends were trimmed by 1 base and 2 bases, with 6 bases remaining between them. Germline V gives CDR1 SGHAT, CDR2 FQDESV (reference sequence). CDR3 DNA sequence: TGTGCCAGCAGCTTAGGAGCGACCTACGAGCAGTACTTC. Its protein is CASSLGATYEQYF.

The chain employs TRBV7-6 and TRBJ2-2, with 7 bases lining up with TRBD1. J lost 3 bases, V lost 0 bases, and 7 bases had no gene match. CDR1 is SGHVS, CDR2 FNYEAQ, per germline. The CDR3 has 17 residues. CDR3 bases: TGTGCCAGCAGCTTAGCGGATAAAGGGGGCTACACCGGGGAGCTGTTTTTT. Protein sequence: CASSLADKGGYTGELFF.

The gene calls are TRBV19 and TRBJ2-7; possibly TRBD1 for D (6 bases). The CDR3 has 12 residues. Trimming removed 10 bases at V and 3 bases at J, with 13 bases between. The germline V gene encodes CDR1 LNHDA and CDR2 SQIVND (reference sequence). CDR3 residues: CATSRDNYEQYF. The CDR3 nucleotides are TGTGCCACCTCCCGGGACAACTACGAGCAGTACTTC.

The chain links TRBV6-5 to TRBJ2-1; D remains ambiguous. Germline CDR1 is MNHEY and CDR2 is SVGAGI. This CDR3 has 16 amino acids. V was cut by 2 bases and J by 0 bases, with 11 bases left in between. CDR3 in amino acids: CASSYDGYSSYNEQFF. CDR3 bases: TGTGCCAGCAGTTACGACGGCTACAGCTCCTACAATGAGCAGTTCTTC.

A few counts support this clone. This chain joins TRBV19 and TRBJ2-7, with TRBD2 identical over 8 bases. Germline-derived CDR1 and CDR2 are LNHDA and SQIVND (reference sequence). J gave up 4 bases and V 5 bases, and 7 bases lay outside the gene matches. This CDR3 has 14 amino acids. As DNA, the CDR3 is TGTGCCAGTAGTCTGGGACTAGAAGTTTACGAGCAGTACTTC. This encodes CASSLGLEVYEQYF.

The rearrangement uses TRBV7-6 and TRBJ1-4, with D unclear. V was shortened by 1 base and J by 8 bases, with 8 bases between the two germline ends. The germline CDR1 and CDR2 sequences are SGHVS and FNYEAQ. The CDR3 runs 13 residues. CDR3 region: CASSLVGEEKLFF. The CDR3 DNA sequence: TGTGCCAGCAGCTTAGTGGGAGAGGAAAAACTGTTTTTT.

This chain joins TRBV4-3 and TRBJ2-5, with TRBD2 identical over 13 bases. The CDR3 runs to 15 residues. Germline CDR1 is LGHNA and CDR2 is YSLEER. After removal of 3 bases from V and 5 bases from J, the junction contained 3 bases not matched to a gene. In DNA form, the CDR3 reads TGCGCCAGCAGCCAGGGACTAGCGGGATTGGAGACCCAGTACTTC. Its protein is CASSQGLAGLETQYF.

This clone was detected once. The gene calls are TRBV6-1 and TRBJ1-4; D not resolved. Germline assignment: CDR1 MNHNS and CDR2 SASEGT. The length of the CDR3 is 15 residues. V lost 2 bases and J lost 5, with 12 bases in between. This CDR3 is CASSEYLALNEKLFF. Written as DNA, the CDR3 is TGTGCCAGCAGTGAATATTTGGCCCTGAATGAAAAACTGTTTTTT.

Remarks on this clone: Other DNA sequences in the same sample also yield this CDR3. The chain joins TRBV7-9 to TRBJ2-7; 8 positions agree with TRBD1. V lost 4 bases to trimming and J lost 2 bases; unmatched junction nucleotides: 7. The CDR3 is 15 amino acids. CDR1 and CDR2 from the germline V gene are SEHNR and FQNEAQ (reference sequence). The CDR3 protein is CASSSGTGRTYEQYF. CDR3 sequence (DNA): TGTGCCAGCAGCTCGGGGACAGGCCGGACCTACGAGCAGTACTTC.

On this clone itself: No DNA is shown, since the ends of the CDR3 on it are uncertain; the CDR3 is the one TCRdb lists. V and J are TRBV27 and TRBJ1-2; the DNA was not compared with TRBD1, the D call given in the table. CDR1 is MNHEY and CDR2 is SMNVEV in the germline V gene (reference sequence). The CDR3 is 16 amino acids long, termini counted. CDR3 residues: CASSSSTGMLNYGYTF.